The 11 T cell receptor beta chains reported below all come from one sample, sequenced in a study of blood T cells in healthy people across ages. Combining a sample-barcoded 5' primer with a J-beta primer mix, a second PCR ran for about 7 to 11 cycles. TCRdb reprocessed the 5' RACE reads with MiXCR, giving one entry per CDR3 protein. Of about 930,000 distinct CDR3 sequences listed, 25% to 35% were seen once; the top ten hold about 9.4%. The same data also contributed to another study, on T cells of mothers and their children.

Source material: blood. The origin of the receptors is a woman between 40 and 55 years old in good health.

In its sample, this clonotype was seen a few times. The chain couples TRBV7-8 to TRBJ1-5; D unclear. The CDR3 covers 16 residues. Trimming took off 1 base at V and 5 bases at J, with 15 bases between the two ends. CDR1 and CDR2 from the germline V gene are SGHVS and FQNEAQ. The CDR3 protein is CASSLGWRSRDQPQHF. DNA for the CDR3: TGTGCCAGCAGCTTAGGATGGCGGAGTCGGGATCAGCCCCAGCATTTT.

This clonotype was counted a few times. The gene calls are TRBV28 and TRBJ1-5; no clear D gene. V lost 3 bases and J 6 bases, leaving 6 bases between the germline ends. The CDR3 is 12 amino acids. Germline CDR1 is MDHEN and CDR2 is SYDVKM. The CDR3, as DNA: TGTGCCAGCAGTTTGATAGGTCAGCCCCAGCATTTT. Translating it yields CASSLIGQPQHF.

This chain connects TRBV3-1 to TRBJ2-5, with D tentatively TRBD1 or TRBD2 (5 bases each). Per germline, CDR1 LGHDT and CDR2 YNNKEL (reference sequence). The V end was cut by 0 bases, the J end by 6 bases, with 14 bases between. There are 15 residues in the CDR3. Written as DNA, the CDR3 is TGTGCCAGCAGCCAAGAACTAACGGGGCCGCAGACCCAGTACTTC. Its protein product is CASSQELTGPQTQYF.

V gene TRBV28 combines with J gene TRBJ1-1, with D hard to call. The CDR3 length is 14 residues. The germline CDR1 and CDR2 sequences are MDHEN and SYDVKM. Trimming stripped 4 bases from V and 2 bases from J, with 11 bases between. Here the CDR3 reads CASSSHDPNTEAFF. The CDR3 DNA sequence: TGTGCCAGCAGTTCTCATGACCCCAACACTGAAGCTTTCTTT.

The gene calls are TRBV29-1 and TRBJ1-2, with TRBD1 matching 8 bases. CDR3 length: 14 amino acids. After removal of 1 base from V and 5 bases from J, the junction contained 6 bases not matched to a gene. The germline gives CDR1 SQVTM, CDR2 ANQGSEA. The CDR3 DNA reads TGCAGCGTTGAAGGCCAGGGGGCAGGGTATGGCTACACCTTC. This sequence encodes CSVEGQGAGYGYTF.

The chain is built from TRBV10-3 and TRBJ2-1, with TRBD1 matching 11 bases. Trimming cost V 3 bases and J 5 bases; bases outside gene matches: 6. There are 16 residues in the CDR3. Germline loops: CDR1 ENHRY, CDR2 SYGVKD. The CDR3, as DNA: TGTGCCATCAGTGACATACGGGACAGGGGGAACAATGAGCAGTTCTTC. This gives the protein CAISDIRDRGNNEQFF.

This clonotype was counted a few times. The junction does not match germline at one end; this may be a read error. The gene calls are TRBV14 and TRBJ1-4; 8 positions agree with TRBD1. The CDR3 length is 15 residues. Germline values: CDR1 SGHDN, CDR2 FVKESK. The chain's CDR3 is CTSSQEPTGEEKLFF. The CDR3 bases are TGTACCAGCAGCCAAGAGCCGACAGGGGAGGAAAAACTGTTTTTT.

This clonotype was picked up one time. Mismatch with germline at one junction end may stem from a read error. The V gene is TRBV30, the J gene TRBJ1-2, with D uncertain. CDR1 is GTSNPN, CDR2 SVGIG, per germline (reference sequence). The CDR3 contains 13 residues. CDR3 amino acids: CAWSLTPLGGYTF. CDR3 sequence (DNA): TGCGCCTGGAGCTTGACCCCCCTAGGCGGCTACACCTTC.

The genes are TRBV12-3 or TRBV12-4 and TRBJ2-3; possible D gene TRBD1, 6 bases. The CDR3 covers 14 residues. Trimming stripped 6 bases from V and 0 bases from J, with 10 bases between. CDR3 DNA: TGTGCCAGCAGACAACAGGGAAGCACAGATACGCAGTATTTT. This encodes CASRQQGSTDTQYF.

Concerning this clonotype: This likely comes from a read error, as the CDR3 has no conserved phenylalanine or tryptophan at its end. The DNA is omitted, as the CDR3 cannot be located on it reliably, and the CDR3 follows TCRdb's listing. The rearrangement joins TRBV4-2 to TRBJ2-5. With termini counted, the CDR3 has 13 amino acids. Germline CDR1 and CDR2: LGHNA and YNFKEQ. CDR3: CASSQDPMTQEYS.

This clonotype was seen a few times. The chain has TRBV29-1 and TRBJ2-3; the D call may be TRBD1 or TRBD2 (5 bases each). V gave up 5 bases and J gave up 4 bases, with 16 bases separating them. CDR3 size: 14 residues. Germline V gene lookup returns CDR1 SQVTM and CDR2 ANQGSEA. In DNA form, the CDR3 reads TGCAGCGTTCAATGGGACGGGGAGCCAGATACGCAGTATTTT. This gives the protein CSVQWDGEPDTQYF.